This T cell receptor (beta chain) was obtained from a study of blood T cell repertoires in COVID-19 (TCRdb year 2020). Regarding the research as a whole: Samples from collaborators originated in the United States, Italy and Spain and spanned both the acute and convalescent phases of COVID-19. The material from the prospective study consisted of cDNA or gDNA derived from T cells, B-cell-depleted T cells, or PBMCs. Deeply sampled blood TCRbeta repertoires from subjects exposed to, actively infected with, or recovered from COVID-19 were included in the dataset. A freely available public database, intended as a resource for researchers studying the immune response to SARS-CoV-2, is where the repertoires were released. Samples were obtained from the ongoing ImmuneRACE study (first 160 participants) and from roughly 1,300 subjects provided by 6 global collaborators. A de-identified subject ID, COVID-19 status, age in years and sex were almost always included in the sample metadata. Where HLA class I and class II types were available, the types were taken from metadata supplied by the sample provider, not from assay-based typing. What the work shows at the level of the full study, not this receptor alone: The quantity of clinical and demographic metadata differed by source and by participant and was supplied without curation.

TCRbeta CDR3 regions were amplified from genomic DNA using the immunoSEQ Assay, a bias-controlled multiplex PCR. The authors processed their data as follows. Nucleated cell counts per sample were estimated from amplification of reference gene primers within the assay. To quantify the absolute abundance of each unique TCRbeta CDR3 rearrangement, sequence reads were collapsed and filtered. For each sample, productive Simpson clonality was calculated as the square root of Simpson's diversity index over productive rearrangements. TCRdb holds this immuneACCESS table with in-frame rearrangements only. Some clones are missing; in checked studies, unresolved V genes explain under half, and the rest has no known cause. The DNA gave D and trimming, while V, J and clone size come from that table. In this sample the table shows 35,000 to 50,000 clones, about 83% of which occur a single time. Roughly 6.2% of the sample is in the top ten clones.

About this clone itself: Its antigen is not yet known. No much larger clonotype is one base removed from it; base qualities were not supplied.

Whole blood was collected in K2EDTA tubes by collaborating institutions according to the institutions' own protocols. For TCRbeta analysis, collaborators shipped samples in one of three forms: frozen whole blood, isolated PBMCs, or DNA extracted from either of those sample types. The germline V gene (reference sequence) provides CDR1 SGHNT and CDR2 YYREEE. The CDR3 numbers 14 residues from cysteine through phenylalanine. Only the CDR3 region is kept as DNA, spanning 42 bases read in frame from base 1. A distance of 8 bases separates the germline ends of V and J, which lose 0 bases and 4 bases respectively.

The V and J genes are TRBV5-4 and TRBJ2-1; a weak D assignment points to TRBD2 (6 bases agree). Sequencing was performed on peripheral blood. The source of this sequence is a woman aged 80 or over with acute or convalescent COVID-19. The CDR3 reads CASSLDSGYNEQFF. The DNA sequence is as follows: TGTGCCAGCAGCTTGGATAGCGGATACAATGAGCAGTTCTTC. This CDR3, with the reference TRBV5-4 and TRBJ2-1 proteins standing in past its ends, gives the full variable domain ETGVTQSPTHLIKTRGQQVTLRCSSQSGHNTVSWYQQALGQGPQFIFQYYREEENGRGNFPPRFSGLQFPNYSSELNVNALELDDSALYLCASSLDSGYNEQFFGPGTRLTVL.